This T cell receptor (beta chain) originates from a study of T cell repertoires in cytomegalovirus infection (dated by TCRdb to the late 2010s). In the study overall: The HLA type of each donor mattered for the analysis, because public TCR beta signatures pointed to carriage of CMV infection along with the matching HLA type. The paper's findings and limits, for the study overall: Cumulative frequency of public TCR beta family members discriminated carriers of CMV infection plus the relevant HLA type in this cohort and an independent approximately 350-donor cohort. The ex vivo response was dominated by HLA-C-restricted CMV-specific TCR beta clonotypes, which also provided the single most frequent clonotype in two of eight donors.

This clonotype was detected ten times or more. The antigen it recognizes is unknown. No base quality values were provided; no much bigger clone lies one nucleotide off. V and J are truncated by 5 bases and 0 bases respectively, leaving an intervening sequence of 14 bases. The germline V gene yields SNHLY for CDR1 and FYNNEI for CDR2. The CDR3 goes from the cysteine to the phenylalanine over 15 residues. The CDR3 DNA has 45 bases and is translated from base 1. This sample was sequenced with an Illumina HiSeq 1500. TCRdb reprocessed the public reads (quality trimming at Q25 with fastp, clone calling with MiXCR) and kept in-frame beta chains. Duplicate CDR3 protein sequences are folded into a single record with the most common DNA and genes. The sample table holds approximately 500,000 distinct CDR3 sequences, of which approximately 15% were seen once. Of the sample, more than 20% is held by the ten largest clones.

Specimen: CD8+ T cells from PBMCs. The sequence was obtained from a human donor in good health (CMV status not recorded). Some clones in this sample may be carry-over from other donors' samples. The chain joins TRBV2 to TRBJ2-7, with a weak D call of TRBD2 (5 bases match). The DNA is TGTGCCAGCAGTTTGTTTGAGGGTCGCTCCTACGAGCAGTACTTC. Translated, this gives CASSLFEGRSYEQYF.